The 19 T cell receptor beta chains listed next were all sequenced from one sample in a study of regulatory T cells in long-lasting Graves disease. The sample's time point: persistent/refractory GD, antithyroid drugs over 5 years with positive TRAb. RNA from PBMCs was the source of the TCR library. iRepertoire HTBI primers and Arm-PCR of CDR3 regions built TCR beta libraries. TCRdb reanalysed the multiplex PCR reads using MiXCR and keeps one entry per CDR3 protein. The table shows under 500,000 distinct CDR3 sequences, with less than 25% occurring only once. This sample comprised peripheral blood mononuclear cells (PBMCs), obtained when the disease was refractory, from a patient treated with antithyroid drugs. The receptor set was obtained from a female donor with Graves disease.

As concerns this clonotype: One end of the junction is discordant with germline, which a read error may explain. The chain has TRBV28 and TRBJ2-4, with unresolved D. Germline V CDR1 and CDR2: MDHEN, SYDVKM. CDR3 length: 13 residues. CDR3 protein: CASSHQEGNIQCF. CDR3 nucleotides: TGTGCCAGCAGCCATCAGGAAGGGAACATTCAGTGCTTC.

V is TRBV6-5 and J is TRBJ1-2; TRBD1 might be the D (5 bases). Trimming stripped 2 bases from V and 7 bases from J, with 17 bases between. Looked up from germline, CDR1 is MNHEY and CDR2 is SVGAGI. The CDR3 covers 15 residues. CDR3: CASSYTPGTAFGYTF. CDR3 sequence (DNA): TGTGCCAGCAGTTACACTCCAGGGACGGCCTTTGGCTACACCTTC.

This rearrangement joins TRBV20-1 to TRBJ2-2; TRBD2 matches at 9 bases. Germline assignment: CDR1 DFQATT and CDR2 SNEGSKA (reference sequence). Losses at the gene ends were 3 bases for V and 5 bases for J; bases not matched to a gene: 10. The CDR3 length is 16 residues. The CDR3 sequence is CSASIGAGGVTGELFF. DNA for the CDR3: TGCAGTGCTAGCATCGGTGCGGGAGGGGTGACCGGGGAGCTGTTTTTT.

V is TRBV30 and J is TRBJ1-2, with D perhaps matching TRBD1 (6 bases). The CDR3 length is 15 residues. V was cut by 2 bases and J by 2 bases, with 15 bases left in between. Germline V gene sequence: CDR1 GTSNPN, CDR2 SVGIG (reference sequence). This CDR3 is CAWSTPGTSNYGYTF. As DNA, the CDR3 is TGTGCCTGGAGTACCCCCGGGACATCAAACTATGGCTACACCTTC. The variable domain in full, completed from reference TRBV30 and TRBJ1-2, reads SQTIHQWPATLVQPVGSPLSLECTVEGTSNPNLYWYRQAAGRGLQLLFYSVGIGQISSEVPQNLSASRPQDRQFILSSKKLLLSDSGFYLCAWSTPGTSNYGYTFGSGTRLTVV.

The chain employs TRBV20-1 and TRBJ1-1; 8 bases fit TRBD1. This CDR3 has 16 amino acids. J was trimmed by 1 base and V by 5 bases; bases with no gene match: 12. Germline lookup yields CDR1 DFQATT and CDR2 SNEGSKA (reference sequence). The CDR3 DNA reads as TGCAGTGCTGTGCCCACGGGACAGGAGAAGAACACTGAAGCTTTCTTT. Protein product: CSAVPTGQEKNTEAFF.

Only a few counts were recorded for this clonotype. The CDR3 bases are TGTGCCAGCAGTGATTTATCGGGACAGGGTCCGTACAATGAGCAGTTCTTC. This sequence encodes CASSDLSGQGPYNEQFF. This chain joins TRBV2 and TRBJ2-1; 9 bases align to TRBD1. The CDR3 runs to 17 residues. Per germline, CDR1 SNHLY and CDR2 FYNNEI. V gave up 3 bases and J gave up 4 bases; unmatched junction bases: 10.

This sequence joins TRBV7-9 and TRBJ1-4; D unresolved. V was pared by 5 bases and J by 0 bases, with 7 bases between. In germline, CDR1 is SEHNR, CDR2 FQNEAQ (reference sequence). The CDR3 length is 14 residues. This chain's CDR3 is CASSLQSTNEKLFF. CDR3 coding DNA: TGTGCCAGCAGCCTTCAATCAACTAATGAAAAACTGTTTTTT. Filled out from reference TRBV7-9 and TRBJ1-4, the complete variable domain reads DTGVSQNPRHKITKRGQNVTFRCDPISEHNRLYWYRQTLGQGPEFLTYFQNEAQLEKSRLLSDRFSAERPKGSFSTLEIQRTEQGDSAMYLCASSLQSTNEKLFFGSGTQLSVL.

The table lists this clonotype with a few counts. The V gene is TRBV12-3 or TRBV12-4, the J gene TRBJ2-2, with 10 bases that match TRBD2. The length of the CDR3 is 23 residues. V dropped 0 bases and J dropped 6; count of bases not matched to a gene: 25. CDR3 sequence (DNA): TGTGCCAGCAGTTTAGCGCAGGTACTAGCGGGATTATCGTTTCATCCTACATCCGGGGAGCTGTTTTTT. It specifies CASSLAQVLAGLSFHPTSGELFF.

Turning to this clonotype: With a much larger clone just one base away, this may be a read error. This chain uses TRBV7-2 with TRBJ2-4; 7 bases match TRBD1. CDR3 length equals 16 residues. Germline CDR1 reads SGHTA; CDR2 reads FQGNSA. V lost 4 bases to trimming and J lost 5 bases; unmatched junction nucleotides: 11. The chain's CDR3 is CASSYGQALAENIQYF. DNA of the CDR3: TGTGCCAGCAGCTATGGACAGGCATTGGCCGAAAACATTCAGTACTTC.

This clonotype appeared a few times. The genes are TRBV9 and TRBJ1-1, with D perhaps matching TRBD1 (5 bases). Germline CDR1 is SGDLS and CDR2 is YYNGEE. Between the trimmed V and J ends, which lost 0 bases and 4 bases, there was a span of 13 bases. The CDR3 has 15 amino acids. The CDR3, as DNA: TGTGCCAGCAGCGTAGGGGGTACGGGGCGCACTGAAGCTTTCTTT. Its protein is CASSVGGTGRTEAFF.

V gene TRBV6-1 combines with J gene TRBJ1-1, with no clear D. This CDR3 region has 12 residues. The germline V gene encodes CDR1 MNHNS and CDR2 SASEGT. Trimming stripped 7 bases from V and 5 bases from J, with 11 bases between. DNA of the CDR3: TGTGCCAGCAAGAAGGAATCGACTGAAGCTTTCTTT. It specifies CASKKESTEAFF.

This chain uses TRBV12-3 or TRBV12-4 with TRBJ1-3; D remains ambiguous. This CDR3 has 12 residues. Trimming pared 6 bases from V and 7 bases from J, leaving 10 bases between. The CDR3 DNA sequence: TGTGCCAGCAGCCGCTATAGGAACACCATATATTTT. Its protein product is CASSRYRNTIYF.

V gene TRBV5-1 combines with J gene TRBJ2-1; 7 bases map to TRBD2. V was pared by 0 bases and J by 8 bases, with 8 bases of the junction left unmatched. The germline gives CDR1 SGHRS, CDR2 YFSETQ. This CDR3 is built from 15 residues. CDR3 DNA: TGCGCCAGCAGCTTGGAGGGACTACGCACCGATGAGCAGTTCTTC. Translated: CASSLEGLRTDEQFF.

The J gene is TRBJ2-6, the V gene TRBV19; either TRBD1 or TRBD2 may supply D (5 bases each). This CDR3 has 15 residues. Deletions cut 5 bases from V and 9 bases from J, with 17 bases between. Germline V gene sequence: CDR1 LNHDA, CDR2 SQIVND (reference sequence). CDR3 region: CASSWGEGHNNVLTF. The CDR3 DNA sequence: TGTGCCAGTAGTTGGGGCGAGGGTCACAACAACGTCCTGACTTTC.

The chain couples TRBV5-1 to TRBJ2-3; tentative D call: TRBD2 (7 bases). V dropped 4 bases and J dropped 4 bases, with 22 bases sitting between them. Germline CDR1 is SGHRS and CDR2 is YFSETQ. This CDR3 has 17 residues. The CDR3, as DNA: TGCGCCAGCAGCCAGGGGCCGAGGGGCGGGAGTTCAGATACGCAGTATTTT. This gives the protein CASSQGPRGGSSDTQYF.

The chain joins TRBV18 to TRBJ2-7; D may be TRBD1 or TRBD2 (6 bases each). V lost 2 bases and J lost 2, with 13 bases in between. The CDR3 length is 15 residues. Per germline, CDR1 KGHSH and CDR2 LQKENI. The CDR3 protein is CASSPWGATPYEQYF. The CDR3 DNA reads TGTGCCAGCTCACCATGGGGGGCAACCCCCTACGAGCAGTACTTC.

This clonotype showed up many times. This CDR3 reads CASSLAAYQETQYF. The CDR3 DNA sequence: TGTGCCAGCAGCTTAGCTGCGTACCAAGAGACCCAGTACTTC. This chain uses TRBV7-9 with TRBJ2-5, with unresolved D. This CDR3 is 14 amino acids long. The germline V and J ends were trimmed by 0 bases and 0 bases, with 5 bases remaining between them. The germline CDR1 and CDR2 sequences are SEHNR and FQNEAQ (reference sequence).

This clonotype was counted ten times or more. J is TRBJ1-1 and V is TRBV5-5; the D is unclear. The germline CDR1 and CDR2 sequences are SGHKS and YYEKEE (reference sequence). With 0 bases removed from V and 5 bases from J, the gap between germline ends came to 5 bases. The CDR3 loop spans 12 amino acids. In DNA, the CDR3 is TGTGCCAGCAGCTTGGAGTATACTGAAGCTTTCTTT. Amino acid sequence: CASSLEYTEAFF.

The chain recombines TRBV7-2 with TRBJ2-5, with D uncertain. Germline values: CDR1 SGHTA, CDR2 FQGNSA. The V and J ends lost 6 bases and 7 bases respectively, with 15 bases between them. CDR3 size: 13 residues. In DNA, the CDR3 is TGTGCCAGCAGGGTCTTTGGCCTCGGGACCCAGTACTTC. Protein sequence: CASRVFGLGTQYF.